This is a list of T cell receptor beta chains from one sample in a study of cytomegalovirus exposure and HLA in healthy donors. Measured with immunoSEQ multiplex PCR; TCRdb has only the in-frame clones, and not every one. The repertoire holds approximately 180,000 clones, with approximately 85% as singletons. Sequencing input: PBMCs. The receptors originated from a young woman in good health and CMV-seronegative. Both conserved end residues are part of each CDR3. D genes are given only for firm matches. The size field is filled for only some rows; it gives once, few, many or a size class.

>TRBJ1-4|TRBV7-8|TRBD1|-
TGTGCCAGCAGCCCTCGGGACAGGGGGAATGAAAAACTGTTTTTT
CASSPRDRGNEKLFF
>TRBJ2-7|TRBV10-1|TRBD2|-
TGCGCCAGCAGTGCCGACCTTAGGCGGGAGGGCTACGAGCAGTACTTC
CASSADLRREGYEQYF
>TRBJ1-1|TRBV18|TRBD1|-
TGTGCCAGCTCACCGGCAGGGGGCGTGAACACTGAAGCTTTCTTT
CASSPAGGVNTEAFF
>TRBJ2-3|TRBV10-3|TRBD2|-
TGTGCCATCAGGACTAGCGGTTACACAGATACGCAGTATTTT
CAIRTSGYTDTQYF
>TRBJ2-2|TRBV27|-|-
TGTGCCAGCAGGACTGGACAAGATCCCACCGGGGAGCTGTTTTTT
CASRTGQDPTGELFF
>TRBJ1-3|TRBV18|-|-
TGTGCCAGCTCACCCGGGCAGGGCTCTGGAAACACCATATATTTT
CASSPGQGSGNTIYF
>TRBJ1-5|TRBV7-8|TRBD1|few
TGTGCCAGCAGCGGTGTGGACAGGGGCATCAATCAGCCCCAGCATTTT
CASSGVDRGINQPQHF
>TRBJ1-2|TRBV5-6|TRBD1|-
TGTGCCAGCACCAAGGACAGGCTATATGGCTACACCTTC
CASTKDRLYGYTF
>TRBJ1-1|TRBV7-8|TRBD1|-
TGTGCCGCCGCCCAGGGGGCGAACACTGAAGCTTTCTTT
CAAAQGANTEAFF
>TRBJ1-5|TRBV6-1|-|-
TGTGCCAGCAGTGATTTGACGGACAGTAAACATCAGCCCCAGCATTTT
CASSDLTDSKHQPQHF
>TRBJ2-1|TRBV5-6|TRBD1|-
TGTGCCAGCAGCTTAAGGGGGCTCCACAATGAGCAGTTCTTC
CASSLRGLHNEQFF
>TRBJ1-3|TRBV18|-|-
TGTGCCAGCTCACCACTAGTCTCGGGGGAGCCTGGAAACACCATATATTTT
CASSPLVSGEPGNTIYF
>TRBJ1-5|TRBV6-1|-|-
TGTGCCAGCAGTGAATTAGTCCGGGGGGCTAATCAGCCCCAGCATTTT
CASSELVRGANQPQHF
>TRBJ2-2|TRBV9|-|few
TGTGCCAGCAGCTATACGGGACTGGACGGGGAGCTGTTTTTT
CASSYTGLDGELFF
>TRBJ1-2|TRBV4-1|TRBD1|few
TGCGCCAGCAGGGGATACGACAGGGGTACTGGCTACACCTTC
CASRGYDRGTGYTF
>TRBJ1-1|TRBV25-1|-|-
TGTGCCAGCAGTGTCCTACAGGGTAACACTGAAGCTTTCTTT
CASSVLQGNTEAFF
>TRBJ1-6|TRBV7-2|TRBD1|-
TGTGCCAGCAGCTTAATGGGACAGGGAAATTCACCCCTCCACTTT
CASSLMGQGNSPLHF
>TRBJ2-7|TRBV5-1|-|-
TGCGCCAGCAGCTTGGGGACACTAATCCACGAGCAGTACTTC
CASSLGTLIHEQYF
>TRBJ1-2|TRBV28|-|-
TGTGCCAGCAGTTTATCCCTGAGCTGGGGCTACACCTTC
CASSLSLSWGYTF
>TRBJ1-5|TRBV7-9|-|-
TGTGCCAGCAGTTCGACCCAAGACAGCTTTAGCAATCAGCCCCAGCATTTT
CASSSTQDSFSNQPQHF
>TRBJ1-1|TRBV21-1|-|-
TGTGCCAGCAGCGACCATGAAGGGACAGGGGGCAGTACTGAAGCTTTCTTT
CASSDHEGTGGSTEAFF
>TRBJ2-7|TRBV19|TRBD2|-
TGTGCCAGTAGTATAAAGCGGGAGTGGAGTGAGCAGTACTTC
CASSIKREWSEQYF
>TRBJ2-7|TRBV29-1|-|-
TGCAGCGTTGAGGACAGATACTACGAGCAGTACTTC
CSVEDRYYEQYF
>TRBJ2-5|TRBV2|TRBD2|-
TGTGCCAGCAATTGGGGTAGCGGGGGGGCCCGGGAGACCCAGTACTTC
CASNWGSGGARETQYF
>TRBJ1-1|TRBV2|-|few
TGTGCCAGCAGTGAACTTCGAGACACTGAAGCTTTCTTT
CASSELRDTEAFF
>TRBJ2-2|TRBV5-1|-|-
TGCGCCAGCACCACACAGGGAAACATTAACACCGGGGAGCTGTTTTTT
CASTTQGNINTGELFF
>TRBJ2-1|TRBV6-5|-|many
TGTGCCAGCAGTCCCCTTAGTGACGGGATTCAGTTCTTC
CASSPLSDGIQFF
>TRBJ1-6|TRBV5-4|-|-
TGTGCCAGCAGACCCACAGGCGGAGATTCACCCCTCCACTTT
CASRPTGGDSPLHF
>TRBJ2-7|TRBV5-4|TRBD2|-
TGTGCCAGCAGCTCCTTAGCGGGGGGGGTCGAGCAGTACTTC
CASSSLAGGVEQYF
>TRBJ2-1|TRBV4-1|TRBD2|-
TGCGCCAGCAGCCAAACTAGCGGGAGGGCCTACAATGAGCAGTTCTTC
CASSQTSGRAYNEQFF
>TRBJ1-5|TRBV7-9|TRBD1|-
TGTGCCAGCAGCTTAGCGCGACCGGGACAGGGGAGGGATCAGCCCCAGCATTTT
CASSLARPGQGRDQPQHF
>TRBJ2-4|TRBV4-1|-|-
TGCGCCAGCAGCCTTAGGATAGACAGAAGGAGGGCGATATCGGGCATTCAGTACTTC
CASSLRIDRRRAISGIQYF
>TRBJ1-1|TRBV18|-|few
TGTGCCAGCTCAGAACAGGGATTGAACACTGAAGCTTTCTTT
CASSEQGLNTEAFF
>TRBJ1-1|TRBV5-1|-|-
TGCGCCAGCAGTTACGGTGGGGCGCGAGAAACTGAAGCTTTCTTT
CASSYGGARETEAFF
>TRBJ1-1|TRBV15|TRBD1|once
TGTGCCACCAGCTTTATGTACAGGGGGAACACTGAAGCTTTCTTT
CATSFMYRGNTEAFF
>TRBJ2-7|TRBV5-6|-|few
TGTGCCAGCAGCTTGGGAGGGTCGGAAATACGCGAGTACTTC
CASSLGGSEIREYF
>TRBJ2-3|TRBV29-1|TRBD1|-
TGCAGTTACAGGGGGAACACAGATACGCAGTATTTT
CSYRGNTDTQYF
>TRBJ1-2|TRBV5-1|TRBD1|-
TGCGCCAGCAGGCCCATAGAATCCGGGACAGGGGGATCGGGCACCTTC
CASRPIESGTGGSGTF
>TRBJ2-7|TRBV30|-|once
TGTGCCTGGAGTGTAGGGGCCCGCTACGAGCAGTACTTC
CAWSVGARYEQYF
>TRBJ2-7|TRBV12-5|TRBD1|-
TGTGCTAGTGGTTTGGTCCCAGGGACAGGGGTGAACCCTTGGCCCGAGCAGTACTTC
CASGLVPGTGVNPWPEQYF
>TRBJ2-1|TRBV29-1|-|-
TGCAGCGTTTTGGGTGACAGAGACAATGAGCAGTTCTTC
CSVLGDRDNEQFF
>TRBJ1-1|TRBV7-6|-|-
TGTGCCAGCAGTTCTGAGTCCGTTAACACTGAAGCTTTCTTT
CASSSESVNTEAFF
>TRBJ1-1|TRBV28|TRBD1|-
TGTGCCAGCATACACCGGGACAGGACGCTTCCGGACACTGAAGCTTTCTTT
CASIHRDRTLPDTEAFF
>TRBJ2-5|TRBV6-5|TRBD1|-
TGTGCCAGCAGTTACGGGACAGTCCAAGAGACCCAGTACTTC
CASSYGTVQETQYF
>TRBJ1-2|TRBV5-4|-|-
TGTGCCAGCAGCTCGCGATCCTATGGCTACACCTTC
CASSSRSYGYTF
>TRBJ2-5|TRBV18|-|-
TGTGCCAGCTCACCATACCAGGGACAAGAGACCCAGTACTTC
CASSPYQGQETQYF
>TRBJ1-1|TRBV27|TRBD1|-
TGTGCCAGCAGTTCGGGACAGGCGGCCACTGAAGCTTTCTTT
CASSSGQAATEAFF
>TRBJ1-5|TRBV2|TRBD1|-
TGTGCCAGCAGGGATGGGACAGGGGTTCAGCCCCAGCATTTT
CASRDGTGVQPQHF
>TRBJ2-1|TRBV9|TRBD1|once
TGTGCCAGCAGCGTCCGGGACAGTATTGAGGTGCAGTTCTTC
CASSVRDSIEVQFF
>TRBJ1-5|TRBV12-5|-|few
TGTGCTAGGGACTCAGGTCGGGGGGAAAATCAGCCCCAGCATTTT
CARDSGRGENQPQHF
>TRBJ2-7|TRBV9|TRBD2|-
TGTGCCAGCAGCCCCAGACGGGGGGAGGTCTGGGACGAGCAGTACTTC
CASSPRRGEVWDEQYF
>TRBJ1-6|TRBV7-9|-|-
TGTGCCAGCAGCTATCAGTACGATTCACCCCTCCACTTT
CASSYQYDSPLHF
>TRBJ2-5|TRBV27|-|-
TGTGCCAGCAGTTTAAGATCTCTCGGGGGGACCCAGTACTTC
CASSLRSLGGTQYF
>TRBJ1-2|TRBV2|-|once
TGTGCCAGCAGTGAAGTGCCAGAACTATATGGCTACACCTTC
CASSEVPELYGYTF
>TRBJ2-5|TRBV4-1|-|-
TGCGCCAGCAGCCAAGTTCCCGGGGAGACCCAGTACTTC
CASSQVPGETQYF
>TRBJ1-5|TRBV19|-|once
TGTGCCACCCTAGGCGGGGGTCAGCCCCAGCATTTT
CATLGGGQPQHF
>TRBJ2-7|TRBV7-2|-|-
TGTGCCAGCAGCTTACCAGGGGTGTACGAGCAGTACTTC
CASSLPGVYEQYF
>TRBJ2-1|TRBV30|TRBD2|-
TGTGCCTGGGGTCCGGGGGGGGCGGATGAGCAGTTCTTC
CAWGPGGADEQFF
>TRBJ1-5|TRBV25-1|-|-
TGTGCCAGCAGTGAAGGAGGGGATCAGCCCCAGCATTTT
CASSEGGDQPQHF
>TRBJ2-7|TRBV10-2|TRBD2|-
TGCGCCAGCATTCCGGGACTAGCGGGCAACTCCTACGAGCAGTACTTC
CASIPGLAGNSYEQYF